This entry describes one T cell receptor beta chain. Sequenced by immunoSEQ multiplex PCR; TCRdb stores in-frame clones only, minus some. Of approximately 100,000 clones in the sample, around four fifths were seen once. The record originates from a study of blood T cell repertoires in COVID-19. This CDR3 contains 16 residues. V lost 6 bases and J lost 10; bases outside the gene matches: 15. CDR1 is MNHEY and CDR2 is SVGEGT in the germline V gene. Sequencing used peripheral blood. V is TRBV6-2 or TRBV6-3 and J is TRBJ1-6; 7 bases agree with TRBD1. This sequence was found in a man aged 60 to 69 with acute or convalescent COVID-19. The DNA for the CDR3 is TGTGCCAGCAGCACCCGGGAACAGGGGCTTTACTCACCCCTCCACTTT. This translates into CASSTREQGLYSPLHF.